This TCR beta chain was captured by sequencing in a study of vaccination and CD4 T cells after COVID-19. About the research overall: The interval from dose two to post-vaccine sampling had a median of roughly 70 days, and it ranged from 14 to 241.

The time point here: late sampling 161 to 241 days after vaccination in a few convalescent patients. Indicated treatment: approximately 9-day PBMC culture with coronavirus spike peptide pools or control peptides (ViraFEST assay). A note on this clonotype: Its cognate antigen is unknown.

The study sequenced cultured CD4+ T cell DNA using the Oncomine TCR Beta short-read assay. TCRdb reprocessed the PCR reads via MiXCR and lists one record per CDR3 protein. The profile covers more than 20,000 distinct CDR3 sequences, with around two fifths appearing a single time and approximately 5.1% taken by the ten largest. The sequencing used CD4+ T cells from blood, cultured in vitro, collected about 7 months after SARS-CoV-2 vaccination. The clonotype was recovered from a human donor who had recovered from COVID-19.

The CDR3 here is CSAGGLGTDTQYF. DNA for the CDR3: TGCAGTGCTGGAGGGTTAGGTACAGATACGCAGTATTTT. This rearrangement joins TRBV20-1 to TRBJ2-3, with a possible D match to TRBD2 (6 bases). The CDR3 runs to 13 residues. V was trimmed by 5 bases and J by 3 bases, leaving 12 bases between them. Germline values: CDR1 DFQATT, CDR2 SNEGSKA (reference sequence).